One sample yielded the 29 T cell receptor beta chains listed below, sequenced in a study of blood T cell repertoires in COVID-19. Measured with immunoSEQ multiplex PCR; TCRdb has only the in-frame clones, and not every one. The repertoire holds approximately 150,000 clones, with about 92% as singletons. Source material: peripheral blood. These TCRs come from a woman aged 60-75 years with COVID-19, enrolled during active disease.

This chain connects TRBV18 to TRBJ1-3, with a possible D match to TRBD1 (5 bases). Germline assignment: CDR1 KGHSH and CDR2 LQKENI. V was shortened by 5 bases and J by 5 bases, with 19 bases between the two germline ends. The CDR3 extends over 16 amino acids. In nucleotides, the CDR3 is TGTGCCAGCTCATCGTCGACAGCCTTAACAAGAAACACCATATATTTT. Translated, it gives CASSSSTALTRNTIYF.

This chain connects TRBV6-5 to TRBJ1-5, with D unclear. Per the germline V gene, CDR1 is MNHEY and CDR2 is SVGAGI. Between the trimmed V and J ends, which lost 2 bases and 3 bases, there was a span of 5 bases. CDR3 length equals 13 residues. CDR3 DNA sequence: TGTGCCAGCAGTTACCCAGTCAATCAGCCCCAGCATTTT. Translation gives CASSYPVNQPQHF.

V usage is TRBV3-1 (or the pseudogene TRBV3-2) and J usage is TRBJ2-7; the D is unclear. The CDR3 extends over 15 amino acids. Trimming took off 0 bases at V and 3 bases at J, with 12 bases between the two ends. The V gene's germline CDR1 is LGHDT and CDR2 YNNKEL (reference sequence). Written as DNA, the CDR3 is TGTGCCAGCAGCCAAGAAATTATCTCGGTCTACGAGCAGTACTTC. Its translation is CASSQEIISVYEQYF.

This chain links TRBV3-1 (or the pseudogene TRBV3-2) with TRBJ1-2; D is perhaps TRBD1 (5 bases). The CDR3 is made up of 12 amino acids. CDR1 is LGHDT, CDR2 YNNKEL, per germline (reference sequence). Trimming took 7 bases from V and 7 from J, leaving 13 bases between them. CDR3 sequence: CASTLGTGGYTF. CDR3 sequence (DNA): TGTGCCAGCACCCTAGGAACAGGTGGCTACACCTTC.

The gene calls are TRBV6-6 and TRBJ1-1; D is undetermined. From germline, CDR1 is MNHNY and CDR2 SVGAGI (reference sequence). This CDR3 has 16 residues. Trimming took off 6 bases at V and 0 bases at J, with 17 bases between the two ends. The DNA of the CDR3 is TGTGCCAGCAGGGATACCGGGAGCGCGTTGAACACTGAAGCTTTCTTT. Translated, it gives CASRDTGSALNTEAFF.

This clone has only one observation. This chain links TRBV7-2 with TRBJ2-3, with D unclear. Germline lookup yields CDR1 SGHTA and CDR2 FQGNSA. CDR3 length: 14 amino acids. Trimming stripped 5 bases from V and 4 bases from J, with 13 bases between. Here the CDR3 reads CASSRVLGSDTQYF. As DNA, the CDR3 is TGTGCCAGCAGCCGTGTCCTAGGCTCAGATACGCAGTATTTT.

The chain has TRBV4-1 and TRBJ1-1, with 7 bases lining up with TRBD1. Germline-derived CDR1 and CDR2 are MGHRA and YSYEKL. V dropped 4 bases and J dropped 4; count of bases not matched to a gene: 9. The CDR3 extends over 15 amino acids. Here the CDR3 DNA reads TGCGCCAGCAGCCCGGCGGGACAGAGGGGCACTGAAGCTTTCTTT. It is translated as CASSPAGQRGTEAFF.

The chain combines TRBV6-2 or TRBV6-3 with TRBJ2-7; D not certain. The CDR3 covers 15 residues. Looked up from germline, CDR1 is MNHEY and CDR2 is SVGEGT. The V end was cut by 2 bases, the J end by 0 bases, with 11 bases between. CDR3 residues: CASSYELPVSYEQYF. Written as DNA, the CDR3 is TGTGCCAGCAGTTACGAACTTCCTGTCTCCTACGAGCAGTACTTC.

This sequence joins TRBV6-2 or TRBV6-3 and TRBJ1-5, with D possibly being TRBD1 (6 bases). V dropped 2 bases and J dropped 4 bases, with 9 bases sitting between them. CDR3 length equals 14 residues. CDR1 MNHEY and CDR2 SVGEGT come from the germline V gene. This chain's CDR3 is CASSYTQGNQPQHF. The CDR3 region has the DNA TGTGCCAGCAGTTACACGCAGGGGAATCAGCCCCAGCATTTT.

This clone has a single count. The chain is built from TRBV7-2 and TRBJ1-6; 12 nucleotides align to TRBD1. The CDR3 runs 16 residues. The germline V gene has CDR1 SGHTA and CDR2 FQGNSA. V lost 5 bases to trimming and J lost 8 bases; unmatched junction nucleotides: 7. The CDR3 bases are TGTGCCAGCAGCATCTCCGGGACAGGGGGCGATTCACCCCTCCACTTT. Translating gives CASSISGTGGDSPLHF.

This clone occurred once. The gene calls are TRBV14 and TRBJ2-7; the match to TRBD1 covers 7 bases. J gave up 4 bases and V 1 base, and 7 bases lay outside the gene matches. The CDR3 is 15 amino acids. Germline V gene lookup returns CDR1 SGHDN and CDR2 FVKESK. The CDR3 sequence: CASSQGWAGGYEQYF. Written as DNA, the CDR3 is TGTGCCAGCAGCCAAGGGTGGGCAGGGGGATACGAGCAGTACTTC.

J is TRBJ2-2 and V is TRBV11-3; the match to TRBD1 covers 10 bases. Trimming at V came to 5 bases and at J to 5 bases, leaving 5 bases not matched to a gene. This CDR3 region has 15 residues. Per the germline V gene, CDR1 is SGHNT and CDR2 is YENEEA. The CDR3 here is CASSAGQGRTGELFF. DNA for the CDR3: TGTGCCAGCAGCGCGGGACAGGGGAGGACCGGGGAGCTGTTTTTT.

This clone was seen just once. The chain uses TRBV7-9 and TRBJ1-5; 7 bases agree with TRBD1. The trim removed 5 bases at V and 6 bases at J, leaving 10 bases unmatched. CDR3 size: 15 residues. CDR1 and CDR2 from the germline V gene are SEHNR and FQNEAQ (reference sequence). CDR3 DNA: TGTGCCAGCAGCCAATCAGGGGGATGGGGTCAGCCCCAGCATTTT. Its translation: CASSQSGGWGQPQHF.

The rearrangement links TRBV30 to TRBJ2-5; tentatively, D is TRBD2 (5 bases). From germline, CDR1 is GTSNPN and CDR2 SVGIG (reference sequence). V was shortened by 5 bases and J by 0 bases, with 13 bases between the two germline ends. This CDR3 is built from 14 residues. CDR3: CAWGERRHQETQYF. CDR3 coding DNA: TGTGCCTGGGGGGAAAGGAGGCACCAAGAGACCCAGTACTTC.

The chain has TRBV29-1 and TRBJ1-5; D remains unclear. The CDR3 consists of 11 residues. The germline CDR1 and CDR2 sequences are SQVTM and ANQGSEA. V was shortened by 3 bases and J by 4 bases, with 4 bases between the two germline ends. The CDR3 bases are TGCAGCGTTGACAGGAATCAGCCCCAGCATTTT. Its translation is CSVDRNQPQHF. The complete variable domain, with remaining parts taken from reference TRBV29-1 and TRBJ1-5, reads SAVISQKPSRDICQRGTSLTIQCQVDSQVTMMFWYRQQPGQSLTLIATANQGSEATYESGFVIDKFPISRPNLTFSTLTVSNMSPEDSSIYLCSVDRNQPQHFGDGTRLSIL.

J is TRBJ2-7 and V is TRBV7-9; D possibly corresponds to TRBD1 (9 bases). The CDR3 totals 16 residues. Germline V gene data show CDR1 as SEHNR and CDR2 as FQNEAQ (reference sequence). Trimming removed 4 bases at V and 2 bases at J, with 18 bases between. CDR3 region: CASSSPGGDRAYEQYF. CDR3 nucleotide sequence: TGTGCCAGCAGCTCGCCCGGGGGGGACAGGGCCTACGAGCAGTACTTC. Full variable domain (missing parts from reference TRBV7-9 and TRBJ2-7): DTGVSQNPRHKITKRGQNVTFRCDPISEHNRLYWYRQTLGQGPEFLTYFQNEAQLEKSRLLSDRFSAERPKGSFSTLEIQRTEQGDSAMYLCASSSPGGDRAYEQYFGPGTRLTVT.

J is TRBJ2-1 and V is TRBV7-2; 8 bases are shared with TRBD2. J lost 0 bases, V lost 2 bases, and 3 bases had no gene match. The CDR3 consists of 16 residues. Per the germline V gene, CDR1 is SGHTA and CDR2 is FQGNSA. The CDR3 loop reads CASSLKSGSSYNEQFF. As DNA, the CDR3 is TGTGCCAGCAGCTTAAAGAGCGGGAGCTCCTACAATGAGCAGTTCTTC.

The V gene is TRBV6-2 or TRBV6-3, the J gene TRBJ1-1, with a tentative D call TRBD1 (6 bases). V was cut by 2 bases and J by 5 bases, with 21 bases left in between. CDR1 is MNHEY and CDR2 is SVGEGT in the germline V gene. The length of the CDR3 is 17 residues. As DNA, the CDR3 is TGTGCCAGCAGTTACCCCGTCGGCTCAGGGGCGCGAACTGAAGCTTTCTTT. It specifies CASSYPVGSGARTEAFF.

This sequence joins TRBV7-8 and TRBJ1-5, with TRBD1 matching over 8 bases. V was clipped by 7 bases and J by 1 base; unmatched bases: 6. Germline CDR1 reads SGHVS; CDR2 reads FQNEAQ. This CDR3 contains 15 residues. The CDR3 DNA follows: TGTGCCAGCAAACCGACAGGGGCCAGCAATCAGCCCCAGCATTTT. Its protein is CASKPTGASNQPQHF. Supplemented by reference TRBV7-8 and TRBJ1-5, the full variable domain reads GAGVSQSPRYKVAKRGQDVALRCDPISGHVSLFWYQQALGQGPEFLTYFQNEAQLDKSGLPSDRFFAERPEGSVSTLKIQRTQQEDSAVYLCASKPTGASNQPQHFGDGTRLSIL.

CDR3 nucleotides: TGTGCCAGCAGCCCGGGGATGCAGAACACTGAAGCTTTCTTT. It codes for CASSPGMQNTEAFF. The gene calls are TRBV5-4 and TRBJ1-1; D ambiguous. Germline loops: CDR1 SGHNT, CDR2 YYREEE (reference sequence). This CDR3 contains 14 residues. Trimming pared 4 bases from V and 1 base from J, leaving 11 bases between.

The DNA of the CDR3 is TGTGCCAGCAGTAGGTTCAGGGGCCGCAATAGATACAATGAGCAGTTCTTC. Its translation: CASSRFRGRNRYNEQFF. This sequence joins TRBV6-2 or TRBV6-3 and TRBJ2-1; D is perhaps TRBD1 (6 bases). The germline CDR1 and CDR2 sequences are MNHEY and SVGEGT. This CDR3 contains 17 residues. V was clipped by 5 bases and J by 4 bases, with 21 bases between them.

V is TRBV19 and J is TRBJ2-7; 8 nucleotides line up with TRBD1. CDR1 LNHDA and CDR2 SQIVND come from the germline V gene (reference sequence). The V segment lost 6 bases and the J segment 0 bases; nucleotides outside the gene matches: 7. The CDR3 loop spans 15 amino acids. The CDR3 is CASREGTGSSYEQYF. The CDR3 DNA is TGTGCCAGTAGGGAAGGGACAGGAAGCTCCTACGAGCAGTACTTC.

J is TRBJ2-1 and V is TRBV6-5, with TRBD2 as a possible D gene (6 bases). V lost 0 bases and J lost 9, with 18 bases in between. From germline, CDR1 is MNHEY and CDR2 SVGAGI. The length of the CDR3 is 16 residues. The CDR3 coding sequence is TGTGCCAGCAGTTACTCGACTACGAGACTAGTGGGTGAGCAGTTCTTC. Translating it yields CASSYSTTRLVGEQFF.

This clone was counted once. J is TRBJ2-3 and V is TRBV27, with 9 bases identical to TRBD2. The CDR3 extends over 11 amino acids. Per germline, CDR1 MNHEY and CDR2 SMNVEV (reference sequence). The CDR3 reads CATSGWDTQYF. In DNA, the CDR3 is TGTGCAACTAGCGGGTGGGATACGCAGTATTTT.

CDR3 loop: CASSHRDANTGELFF. DNA of the CDR3: TGTGCCAGCTCCCACAGAGACGCGAACACCGGGGAGCTGTTTTTT. V is TRBV18 and J is TRBJ2-2; the D is unclear. The CDR3 covers 15 residues. V dropped 6 bases and J dropped 0 bases, with 11 bases sitting between them. Germline assignment: CDR1 KGHSH and CDR2 LQKENI. Using reference TRBV18 and TRBJ2-2 for the parts outside the CDR3, the full variable domain is NAGVMQNPRHLVRRRGQEARLRCSPMKGHSHVYWYRQLPEEGLKFMVYLQKENIIDESGMPKERFSAEFPKEGPSILRIQQVVRGDSAAYFCASSHRDANTGELFFGEGSRLTVL.

V gene TRBV2 combines with J gene TRBJ2-1; tentatively, D is TRBD2 (6 bases). V gave up 10 bases and J gave up 5 bases, with 12 bases separating them. The CDR3 has 12 amino acids. Per the germline V gene, CDR1 is SNHLY and CDR2 is FYNNEI. CDR3 in amino acids: CAITGRHNEQFF. As DNA, the CDR3 is TGTGCCATCACCGGGAGACACAATGAGCAGTTCTTC.

The chain carries TRBV19 and TRBJ1-5; 11 bases map to TRBD1. The CDR3 has 15 residues. Unmatched junction bases numbered 5, after V lost 5 bases and J lost 5 bases. The germline V gene encodes CDR1 LNHDA and CDR2 SQIVND (reference sequence). The CDR3 DNA reads as TGTGCCAGTAGTTGGGGACAGGGGGGGGATCAGCCCCAGCATTTT. It is translated as CASSWGQGGDQPQHF.

The V call is TRBV18, the J call TRBJ1-1; 8 nucleotides line up with TRBD1. Germline values: CDR1 KGHSH, CDR2 LQKENI. The CDR3 has 15 amino acids. Trimming removed 5 bases from V and 1 base from J; junction bases left unmatched: 6. The DNA of the CDR3 is TGTGCCAGCTCAGCAGGGGGCCTAAAGAACACTGAAGCTTTCTTT. Protein product: CASSAGGLKNTEAFF. Based on the CDR3 plus reference TRBV18 and TRBJ1-1, the full variable domain is NAGVMQNPRHLVRRRGQEARLRCSPMKGHSHVYWYRQLPEEGLKFMVYLQKENIIDESGMPKERFSAEFPKEGPSILRIQQVVRGDSAAYFCASSAGGLKNTEAFFGQGTRLTVV.

V usage is TRBV3-1 (or the pseudogene TRBV3-2) and J usage is TRBJ1-1; perhaps TRBD1 as D (6 bases). Trimming pared 4 bases from V and 1 base from J, leaving 13 bases between. Germline V gives CDR1 LGHDT, CDR2 YNNKEL (reference sequence). The CDR3 extends over 15 amino acids. Here the CDR3 reads CASSRASTGNTEAFF. The CDR3 nucleotides are TGTGCCAGCAGCCGGGCCTCGACAGGGAACACTGAAGCTTTCTTT.